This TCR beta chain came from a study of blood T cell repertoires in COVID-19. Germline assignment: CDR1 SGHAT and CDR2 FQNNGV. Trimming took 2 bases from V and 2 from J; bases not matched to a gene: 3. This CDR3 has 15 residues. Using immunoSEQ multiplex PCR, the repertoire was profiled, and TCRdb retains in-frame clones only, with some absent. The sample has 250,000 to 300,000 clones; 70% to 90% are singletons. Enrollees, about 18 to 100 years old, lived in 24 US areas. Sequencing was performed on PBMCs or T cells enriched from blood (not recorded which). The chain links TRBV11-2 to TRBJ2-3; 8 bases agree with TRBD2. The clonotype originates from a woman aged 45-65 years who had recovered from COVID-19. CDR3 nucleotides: TGTGCCAGCAGCTTACTAGCGGGCATCACAGATACGCAGTATTTT. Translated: CASSLLAGITDTQYF.